This TCR beta chain was identified during a study of CD8 T cells in ankylosing spondylitis. Overall study results and limits: Seven to nine highly homologous variants formed a TCR beta motif that appeared characteristic of ankylosing spondylitis blood. There was reportedly significant enrichment of clones that were disease-linked in matched ankylosing spondylitis synovial fluid. Prior work had noted some motif variants in reactive arthritis blood and synovial fluid.

Generation of TCR beta libraries employed quantitative 5'-RACE incorporating molecular barcodes. TCRdb re-called the 5' RACE reads through MiXCR, storing one row per CDR3 protein. The sample records more than 60,000 distinct CDR3 sequences, approximately 5% being singletons. The CDR3 loop spans 16 amino acids. CDR1 LNHDA and CDR2 SQIVND come from the germline V gene (reference sequence). With V trimmed by 3 bases and J by 2 bases, 5 bases remained unmatched. This clonotype was seen many times. As yet, its antigen is unknown. The receptor was isolated from a male donor with ankylosing spondylitis or in good health (not recorded which). The sequencing sample was made of blood, either unsorted or a sorted T cell fraction (not recorded which). The chain carries TRBV19 and TRBJ2-1, with 9 bases aligning to TRBD1. In DNA, the CDR3 is TGTGCCAGTAGTATGGGGGGACAGGGTCCCTACAATGAGCAGTTCTTC. Protein: CASSMGGQGPYNEQFF.